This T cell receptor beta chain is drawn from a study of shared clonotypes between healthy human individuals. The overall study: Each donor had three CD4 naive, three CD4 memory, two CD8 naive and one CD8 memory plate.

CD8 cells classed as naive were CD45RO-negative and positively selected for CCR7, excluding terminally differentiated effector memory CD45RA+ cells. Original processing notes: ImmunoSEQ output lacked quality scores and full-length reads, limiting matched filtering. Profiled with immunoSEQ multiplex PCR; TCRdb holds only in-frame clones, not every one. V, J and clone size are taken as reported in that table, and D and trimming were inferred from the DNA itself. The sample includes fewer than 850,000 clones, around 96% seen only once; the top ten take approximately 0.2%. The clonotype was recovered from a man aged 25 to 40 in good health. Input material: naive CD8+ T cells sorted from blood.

CDR3 residues: CASRPLDYSNQPQHF. The CDR3 coding sequence is TGTGCCAGCAGACCACTGGACTATAGCAATCAGCCCCAGCATTTT. V usage is TRBV28 and J usage is TRBJ1-5; no definite D call. The CDR3 is 15 residues long. V shed 6 bases and J shed 0 bases, with 12 bases lying between them. Per germline, CDR1 MDHEN and CDR2 SYDVKM.